A single sample is the source of the 15 T cell receptor beta chains below, sequenced in a study of CD8+ T cells in alopecia areata. Following extraction, RNA underwent reverse transcription to cDNA, which served as the sequencing template. Clones were sequenced by immunoSEQ multiplex PCR, and TCRdb holds only the in-frame ones, with some missing. The table has about 150,000 clones, approximately 45% seen once; the top ten hold approximately 6.6%. Material for sequencing was CD4+ T cells sorted from blood. These receptors all come from a human donor with alopecia areata.

V usage is TRBV6-1 and J usage is TRBJ2-1; D unclear. This CDR3 has 11 residues. Trimming took 5 bases from V and 13 from J, leaving 12 bases between them. Per germline, CDR1 MNHNS and CDR2 SASEGT. CDR3 protein: CASSYNRLQFF. CDR3 nucleotide sequence: TGTGCCAGCAGTTACAATAGGCTTCAGTTCTTC.

The chain carries TRBV25-1 and TRBJ1-1; D is unresolved. The CDR3 totals 13 residues. CDR1 is MGHDK, CDR2 SYGVNS, per germline. The V end lost 7 bases, the J end lost 0 bases, and 9 bases lay between the germline ends. This CDR3 is CASTARMNTEAFF. The DNA of the CDR3 is TGTGCCAGCACAGCGAGGATGAACACTGAAGCTTTCTTT.

The J gene is TRBJ2-7, the V gene TRBV14; D remains unclear. Germline values: CDR1 SGHDN, CDR2 FVKESK. Trimming stripped 1 base from V and 6 bases from J, with 10 bases between. This CDR3 spans 13 amino acids. Written as DNA, the CDR3 is TGTGCCAGCAGCCAAGCGATGGATGGCGAGCAGTACTTC. Amino acids: CASSQAMDGEQYF.

CDR3 in amino acids: CASSILTGGEQFF. The CDR3 bases are TGTGCCAGTAGTATATTGACAGGGGGAGAGCAGTTCTTC. The chain recombines TRBV19 with TRBJ2-1, with 9 bases that match TRBD1. V shed 2 bases, J shed 10 bases, and the junction held 3 bases outside the gene matches. The germline CDR1 and CDR2 sequences are LNHDA and SQIVND (reference sequence). The CDR3 runs 13 residues.

This clone came up a few times. The chain employs TRBV2 and TRBJ2-5, with D maybe TRBD2 (5 bases). The ends were cut back, 0 bases at V and 7 bases at J, with 12 bases in the middle. Germline CDR1 is SNHLY and CDR2 is FYNNEI. The CDR3 has 14 residues. CDR3 DNA sequence: TGTGCCAGCAGTGAAGCGGGAGCTCTGACGACCCAGTACTTC. This codes for CASSEAGALTTQYF.

This clone was seen a few times. The V call is TRBV4-1, the J call TRBJ1-2; D is unclear. The CDR3 loop spans 13 amino acids. V lost 4 bases, J lost 3 bases, and 9 bases lay in between. Germline assignment: CDR1 MGHRA and CDR2 YSYEKL. DNA of the CDR3: TGCGCCAGCAGCCGGGGATCGCACTATGGCTACACCTTC. It codes for CASSRGSHYGYTF.

The rearrangement joins TRBV15 to TRBJ2-5; D gene unclear. Germline CDR1 LNHNV, CDR2 YYDKDF (reference sequence). This CDR3 is 13 amino acids long. The V end was cut by 7 bases, the J end by 3 bases, with 12 bases between. The CDR3 DNA sequence: TGTGCCACCAATCTCCGGTTTGAAGAGACCCAGTACTTC. This codes for CATNLRFEETQYF.

The chain is built from TRBV5-1 and TRBJ2-1; D gene unclear. The CDR3 has 12 amino acids. With 4 bases removed from V and 3 bases from J, the gap between germline ends came to 5 bases. CDR1 SGHRS and CDR2 YFSETQ come from the germline V gene. This CDR3 is CASSMDYNEQFF. The CDR3 DNA sequence: TGCGCCAGCAGCATGGACTACAATGAGCAGTTCTTC.

This chain joins TRBV27 and TRBJ2-7; 7 nucleotides align to TRBD1. Germline V gives CDR1 MNHEY, CDR2 SMNVEV (reference sequence). The CDR3 extends over 14 amino acids. The trim removed 8 bases at V and 0 bases at J, leaving 7 bases unmatched. The CDR3 DNA sequence: TGTGCCAGCTTCCGGGACAGAAACTCCTACGAGCAGTACTTC. Amino acid sequence: CASFRDRNSYEQYF.

The V and J genes are TRBV29-1 and TRBJ1-1, with D possibly TRBD1 on 6 matching bases. The germline V and J ends were trimmed by 1 base and 4 bases, with 13 bases remaining between them. This CDR3 contains 14 residues. Looked up from germline, CDR1 is SQVTM and CDR2 is ANQGSEA. CDR3 coding DNA: TGCAGCGTTGAAGCGGGGGCAGCGGGCACTGAAGCTTTCTTT. This sequence encodes CSVEAGAAGTEAFF.

This clone was observed at least ten times. The J gene is TRBJ2-1, the V gene TRBV4-1; no reliable D call. The CDR3 totals 17 residues. V lost 1 base, J lost 2 bases, and 15 bases lay in between. Germline V gives CDR1 MGHRA, CDR2 YSYEKL. CDR3 sequence (DNA): TGCGCCAGCAGCCAAGCTCCACAGATCAAAACCTACAATGAGCAGTTCTTC. Translated: CASSQAPQIKTYNEQFF.

This clone was seen only a few times. The chain has TRBV29-1 and TRBJ2-1; TRBD2 aligns across 12 bases. The CDR3 extends over 13 amino acids. The V gene end was trimmed by 4 bases and the J gene end by 8 bases; junction bases not matched to a gene: 3. Germline V lookup: CDR1 SQVTM, CDR2 ANQGSEA. The CDR3 is CSVGLAGEDEQFF. CDR3 in DNA: TGCAGCGTTGGACTAGCGGGAGAAGATGAGCAGTTCTTC.

The chain carries TRBV29-1 and TRBJ2-2, with a weak D call TRBD2 (5 bases). Germline loops: CDR1 SQVTM, CDR2 ANQGSEA. The CDR3 extends over 13 amino acids. The V and J ends lost 7 bases and 2 bases respectively, with 11 bases between them. The CDR3 bases are TGCAGCGGTGGAGGTTTAAACACCGGGGAGCTGTTTTTT. Residues: CSGGGLNTGELFF.

The rearrangement joins TRBV9 to TRBJ2-5, with D uncertain. The CDR3 loop spans 12 amino acids. CDR1 and CDR2 (germline): SGDLS, YYNGEE. Trimming pared 5 bases from V and 4 bases from J, leaving 9 bases between. The CDR3 DNA is TGTGCCAGCAGTGTGTCGGGAGAGACCCAGTACTTC. It encodes CASSVSGETQYF.

This clone was picked up a small number of times. The chain is built from TRBV20-1 and TRBJ1-1; D is ambiguous. The V gene lost 3 bases and the J gene lost 5 bases, with 4 bases spanning the gap. Germline V gene lookup returns CDR1 DFQATT and CDR2 SNEGSKA (reference sequence). This CDR3 has 10 amino acids. CDR3 bases: TGCAGTGCTAGTATTACTGAAGCTTTCTTT. Encoded protein: CSASITEAFF.